These 11 T cell receptor beta chains share one sample of origin, sequenced in a study of blood T cell repertoires in COVID-19. Data came from immunoSEQ multiplex PCR; TCRdb stores just in-frame clones and leaves some out. Of some 250,000 clones listed, roughly 90% are singletons. Sequencing was done on a sample of PBMCs or T cells enriched from blood (not recorded which). The receptors were sampled from a middle-aged man who had recovered from COVID-19.

The chain has TRBV30 and TRBJ2-7; 7 nucleotides match TRBD2. Germline CDR1 and CDR2: GTSNPN and SVGIG (reference sequence). Trimming cost V 2 bases and J 6 bases; bases outside gene matches: 4. This CDR3 spans 12 amino acids. The CDR3 nucleotides are TGTGCCTGGAGTCCCGGGAGGCCCGAGCAGTACTTC. Its protein product is CAWSPGRPEQYF.

J is TRBJ2-1 and V is TRBV5-1; 14 bases align to TRBD2. This CDR3 spans 19 amino acids. Looked up from germline, CDR1 is SGHRS and CDR2 is YFSETQ. J was trimmed by 6 bases and V by 4 bases; bases with no gene match: 15. CDR3 in DNA: TGCGCCAGCAGCCCGACGGAAGGACTAGCGGGAGGCATGGGCAATGAGCAGTTCTTC. The encoded protein is CASSPTEGLAGGMGNEQFF.

The chain carries TRBV5-5 and TRBJ1-1; 7 nucleotides line up with TRBD1. V gave up 1 base and J gave up 4 bases; unmatched junction bases: 13. Germline V gene sequence: CDR1 SGHKS, CDR2 YYEKEE (reference sequence). The CDR3 runs to 17 residues. Here the CDR3 reads CASSLWRGQGVGTEAFF. CDR3 in DNA: TGTGCCAGCAGCTTGTGGCGTGGTCAGGGGGTTGGCACTGAAGCTTTCTTT.

J is TRBJ2-6 and V is TRBV6-2 or TRBV6-3; D may be TRBD1 (6 bases). The CDR3 length is 18 residues. V was clipped by 4 bases and J by 0 bases, with 16 bases between them. Germline values: CDR1 MNHEY, CDR2 SVGEGT. The CDR3 sequence: CASSLSTGFGSGANVLTF. The CDR3, as DNA: TGTGCCAGCAGTTTATCAACAGGGTTTGGCTCTGGGGCCAACGTCCTGACTTTC.

This clone was recorded only once. This sequence joins TRBV12-3 or TRBV12-4 and TRBJ1-5; D not resolved. The CDR3 is 13 residues long. V was cut by 5 bases and J by 2 bases, with 7 bases left in between. CDR3 sequence reads: CASSARGNQPQHF. The CDR3 DNA reads TGTGCCAGCAGTGCACGGGGCAATCAGCCCCAGCATTTT.

This rearrangement joins TRBV24-1 to TRBJ1-3; 11 bases match TRBD1. Germline-derived CDR1 and CDR2 are KGHDR and SFDVKD. Trimming removed 3 bases from V and 3 bases from J; junction bases left unmatched: 9. The CDR3 contains 18 residues. DNA of the CDR3: TGTGCCACCAGTGATAAACGGGACAGGGGGGGATTTGGAAACACCATATATTTT. Protein: CATSDKRDRGGFGNTIYF.

The chain couples TRBV7-8 to TRBJ2-1; TRBD2 is a possible D gene (5 bases). V was trimmed by 1 base and J by 7 bases, leaving 14 bases between them. Per the germline V gene, CDR1 is SGHVS and CDR2 is FQNEAQ. This CDR3 is built from 15 residues. The CDR3 region has the DNA TGTGCCAGCAGCTTAGGACTACAAGTGGAGAATGAGCAGTTCTTC. Its protein is CASSLGLQVENEQFF.

This chain links TRBV7-3 with TRBJ2-1, with 8 bases fitting TRBD2. Germline lookup yields CDR1 SGHTA and CDR2 FQGTGA. V lost 2 bases, J lost 4 bases, and 7 bases stayed unmatched. The CDR3 is 16 residues long. CDR3 in DNA: TGTGCCAGCAGCTTACAGGGTACTAGCGGATACAATGAGCAGTTCTTC. This encodes CASSLQGTSGYNEQFF. The full variable domain, with the rest looked up from reference TRBV7-3 and TRBJ2-1, is GAGVSQTPSNKVTEKGKYVELRCDPISGHTALYWYRQSLGQGPEFLIYFQGTGAADDSGLPNDRFFAVRPEGSVSTLKIQRTERGDSAVYLCASSLQGTSGYNEQFFGPGTRLTVL.

This clone was detected only once. The rearrangement links TRBV6-5 to TRBJ1-5; a possible D gene is TRBD1 (5 bases). Germline-derived CDR1 and CDR2 are MNHEY and SVGAGI. Trimming took 8 bases from V and 1 from J, leaving 15 bases between them. CDR3 length: 15 residues. The CDR3 coding sequence is TGTGCCAGCTCCCCGTGGGGGGGGAGCAATCAGCCCCAGCATTTT. Its protein is CASSPWGGSNQPQHF.

The chain has TRBV5-4 and TRBJ2-1; D is ambiguous. The ends were cut back, 4 bases at V and 9 bases at J, with 11 bases in the middle. CDR3 length equals 12 residues. CDR1 SGHNT and CDR2 YYREEE come from the germline V gene (reference sequence). The CDR3, as DNA: TGTGCCAGCAGCCTTAACTTGCCTGAGCAGTTCTTC. It codes for CASSLNLPEQFF.

Here the CDR3 reads CSVEGWTGDSYEQYF. CDR3 in DNA: TGCAGCGTTGAAGGATGGACAGGGGACTCCTACGAGCAGTACTTC. This rearrangement joins TRBV29-1 to TRBJ2-7; 9 bases are a match to TRBD1. The CDR3 is 15 residues long. Trimming at V came to 1 base and at J to 0 bases, leaving 4 bases not matched to a gene. Germline-derived CDR1 and CDR2 are SQVTM and ANQGSEA.